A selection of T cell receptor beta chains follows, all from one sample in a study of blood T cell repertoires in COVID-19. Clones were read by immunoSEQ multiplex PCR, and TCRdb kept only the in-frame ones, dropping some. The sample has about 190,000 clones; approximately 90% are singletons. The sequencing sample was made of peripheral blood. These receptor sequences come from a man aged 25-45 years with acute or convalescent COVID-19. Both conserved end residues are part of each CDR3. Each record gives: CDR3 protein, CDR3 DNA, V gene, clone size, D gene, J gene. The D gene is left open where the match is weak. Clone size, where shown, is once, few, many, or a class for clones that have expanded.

CDR3aa: CASSSRGYEQYF; CDR3nt: TGTGCCAGCAGTTCCAGGGGCTACGAGCAGTACTTC; v_gene: TRBV27; abundance: NA; d_gene: NA; j_gene: TRBJ2-7
CDR3aa: CASEGTGTNTGELFF; CDR3nt: TGTGCCAGCGAGGGGACTGGAACGAACACCGGGGAGCTGTTTTTT; v_gene: TRBV6-6; abundance: NA; d_gene: NA; j_gene: TRBJ2-2
CDR3aa: CASSQGQFSGNTIYF; CDR3nt: TGTGCCAGCAGCCAAGGACAGTTCTCTGGAAACACCATATATTTT; v_gene: TRBV3-1/TRBV3-2; abundance: once; d_gene: NA; j_gene: TRBJ1-3
CDR3aa: CASSLEGRGGSPLHF; CDR3nt: TGCGCCAGCAGCTTGGAGGGCAGGGGCGGTTCACCCCTCCACTTT; v_gene: TRBV5-1; abundance: NA; d_gene: NA; j_gene: TRBJ1-6
CDR3aa: CASSLPGQGGNIQYF; CDR3nt: TGTGCCAGCAGTCTACCGGGACAGGGAGGGAACATTCAGTACTTC; v_gene: TRBV28; abundance: NA; d_gene: TRBD1; j_gene: TRBJ2-4
CDR3aa: CASSLSGGGTDTQYF; CDR3nt: TGTGCCAGCAGTCTGAGCGGGGGGGGCACAGATACGCAGTATTTT; v_gene: TRBV6-5; abundance: NA; d_gene: TRBD2; j_gene: TRBJ2-3
CDR3aa: CSVEVGLADGYTF; CDR3nt: TGCAGCGTTGAAGTAGGGCTAGCGGATGGCTACACCTTC; v_gene: TRBV29-1; abundance: NA; d_gene: NA; j_gene: TRBJ1-2
CDR3aa: CASSLEPGDGYTF; CDR3nt: TGTGCCAGCAGCTTAGAACCGGGGGATGGCTACACCTTC; v_gene: TRBV11-2; abundance: NA; d_gene: NA; j_gene: TRBJ1-2
CDR3aa: CASSPPARSGAQYQETQYF; CDR3nt: TGTGCCAGCTCACCACCAGCGAGGAGCGGGGCCCAATACCAAGAGACCCAGTACTTC; v_gene: TRBV18; abundance: NA; d_gene: TRBD2; j_gene: TRBJ2-5
CDR3aa: CASSRDRNNGYTF; CDR3nt: TGTGCCAGCAGCCGGGACAGGAATAATGGCTACACCTTC; v_gene: TRBV11-2; abundance: NA; d_gene: TRBD1; j_gene: TRBJ1-2
CDR3aa: CASSQDRGTGGFESPLHF; CDR3nt: TGTGCCAGCAGCCAAGATCGGGGGACAGGGGGCTTTGAATCACCCCTCCACTTT; v_gene: TRBV3-1/TRBV3-2; abundance: NA; d_gene: TRBD1; j_gene: TRBJ1-6
CDR3aa: CASSLSLNGYTF; CDR3nt: TGTGCCAGCAGTTTATCTCTAAATGGCTACACCTTC; v_gene: TRBV28; abundance: NA; d_gene: NA; j_gene: TRBJ1-2
CDR3aa: CAWIRDTANYGYTF; CDR3nt: TGTGCCTGGATACGGGACACTGCTAACTATGGCTACACCTTC; v_gene: TRBV30; abundance: few; d_gene: NA; j_gene: TRBJ1-2
CDR3aa: CASSRLAGSTDTQYF; CDR3nt: TGCGCCAGCAGCCGACTAGCGGGAAGCACAGATACGCAGTATTTT; v_gene: TRBV5-1; abundance: NA; d_gene: TRBD2; j_gene: TRBJ2-3
CDR3aa: CASSPRPPSGGNTDTQYF; CDR3nt: TGTGCCAGCAGCCCTCGCCCTCCTAGCGGGGGGAACACAGATACGCAGTATTTT; v_gene: TRBV11-3; abundance: once; d_gene: TRBD2; j_gene: TRBJ2-3
CDR3aa: CASSQQGYNSPLHF; CDR3nt: TGTGCCAGCAGCCAACAGGGTTATAATTCACCCCTCCACTTT; v_gene: TRBV3-1/TRBV3-2; abundance: NA; d_gene: NA; j_gene: TRBJ1-6
CDR3aa: CASSQGQGRVAEAFF; CDR3nt: TGCGCCAGCAGCCAGGGACAGGGGAGAGTGGCTGAAGCTTTCTTT; v_gene: TRBV5-1; abundance: NA; d_gene: TRBD1; j_gene: TRBJ1-1
CDR3aa: CASSSRLGGLHEQYF; CDR3nt: TGTGCCAGCAGCTCGAGGTTAGGAGGCCTGCACGAGCAGTACTTC; v_gene: TRBV5-4; abundance: NA; d_gene: NA; j_gene: TRBJ2-7
CDR3aa: CASSRGTEYNSPLHF; CDR3nt: TGTGCCAGCAGTAGGGGGACAGAGTATAATTCACCCCTCCACTTT; v_gene: TRBV6-5; abundance: once; d_gene: TRBD1; j_gene: TRBJ1-6
CDR3aa: CASRADSSYEQYF; CDR3nt: TGTGCCAGCAGGGCGGACAGTTCCTACGAGCAGTACTTC; v_gene: TRBV2; abundance: NA; d_gene: NA; j_gene: TRBJ2-7
CDR3aa: CASSSSVDPNYGYTF; CDR3nt: TGTGCCAGCAGCTCGTCGGTCGATCCTAACTATGGCTACACCTTC; v_gene: TRBV13; abundance: once; d_gene: NA; j_gene: TRBJ1-2
CDR3aa: CASSVDQGTAPHGYTF; CDR3nt: TGTGCCAGCAGCGTAGATCAGGGGACGGCACCCCATGGCTACACCTTC; v_gene: TRBV9; abundance: NA; d_gene: NA; j_gene: TRBJ1-2
CDR3aa: CASSLFRGQLHGYTF; CDR3nt: TGTGCCAGCAGCTTGTTCCGTGGGCAGCTCCATGGCTACACCTTC; v_gene: TRBV5-5; abundance: NA; d_gene: NA; j_gene: TRBJ1-2
CDR3aa: CASSYSGQGARNEQFF; CDR3nt: TGTGCCAGCAGTTACTCAGGACAGGGGGCGCGGAATGAGCAGTTCTTC; v_gene: TRBV6-5; abundance: NA; d_gene: TRBD1; j_gene: TRBJ2-1
CDR3aa: CASSVGQGNTEAFF; CDR3nt: TGTGCCAGCAGCGTAGGACAGGGAAACACTGAAGCTTTCTTT; v_gene: TRBV9; abundance: NA; d_gene: TRBD1; j_gene: TRBJ1-1
CDR3aa: CASSEGGRAEAFF; CDR3nt: TGTGCCAGCAGTGAGGGAGGGAGGGCTGAAGCTTTCTTT; v_gene: TRBV6-1; abundance: NA; d_gene: NA; j_gene: TRBJ1-1
CDR3aa: CASSLGTGGEKLFF; CDR3nt: TGCGCCAGCAGCTTAGGGACAGGGGGTGAAAAACTGTTTTTT; v_gene: TRBV5-1; abundance: NA; d_gene: TRBD1; j_gene: TRBJ1-4
CDR3aa: CASRLRAGVDYEQYF; CDR3nt: TGTGCCAGCAGATTAAGAGCGGGGGTTGACTACGAGCAGTACTTC; v_gene: TRBV2; abundance: NA; d_gene: TRBD2; j_gene: TRBJ2-7
CDR3aa: CASSLRGTGELFF; CDR3nt: TGTGCCAGCAGCTTACGAGGGACCGGGGAGCTGTTTTTT; v_gene: TRBV7-9; abundance: once; d_gene: NA; j_gene: TRBJ2-2
CDR3aa: CASSQDLDRGGIMGEKLFF; CDR3nt: TGCGCCAGCAGCCAAGACCTGGACAGGGGCGGCATAATGGGGGAAAAACTGTTTTTT; v_gene: TRBV4-1; abundance: NA; d_gene: TRBD1; j_gene: TRBJ1-4
CDR3aa: CASSDSGAISYEQYF; CDR3nt: TGTGCCAGTTCCGATAGCGGGGCAATCTCCTACGAGCAGTACTTC; v_gene: TRBV19; abundance: NA; d_gene: TRBD2; j_gene: TRBJ2-7
CDR3aa: CASSLVLRRADGYTF; CDR3nt: TGTGCCAGCAGCTTAGTTTTGCGACGAGCGGATGGCTACACCTTC; v_gene: TRBV11-2; abundance: NA; d_gene: NA; j_gene: TRBJ1-2
CDR3aa: CASGLAGGAGNQPQHF; CDR3nt: TGTGCTAGTGGTTTGGCAGGGGGCGCGGGCAATCAGCCCCAGCATTTT; v_gene: TRBV12-5; abundance: few; d_gene: TRBD1; j_gene: TRBJ1-5